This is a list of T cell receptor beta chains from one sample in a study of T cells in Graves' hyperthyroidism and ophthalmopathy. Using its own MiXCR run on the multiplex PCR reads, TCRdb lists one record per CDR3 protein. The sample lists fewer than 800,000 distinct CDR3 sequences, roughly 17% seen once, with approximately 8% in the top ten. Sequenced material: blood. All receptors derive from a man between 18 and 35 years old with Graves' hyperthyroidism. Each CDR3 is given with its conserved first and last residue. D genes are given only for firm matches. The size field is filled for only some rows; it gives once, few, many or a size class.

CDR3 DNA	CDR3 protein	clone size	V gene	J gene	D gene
TGTGCCAGCAACCTTCTCTCGAACACTGAAGCTTTCTTT	CASNLLSNTEAFF	many	TRBV12-3/TRBV12-4	TRBJ1-1	.
TGCGCCAGCAGCCAAGAGGGAGCGGGGATTATAGGGTACGAGCAGTACTTC	CASSQEGAGIIGYEQYF	.	TRBV11-2	TRBJ2-7	TRBD2
TGTGCCAGCAGTTTAGGGGACAGACCCTATGGCTACACCTTC	CASSLGDRPYGYTF	many	TRBV28	TRBJ1-2	TRBD1
TGTGCCAGCAGAGGAGCGGGAGCCTCCTACGAGCAGTACTTC	CASRGAGASYEQYF	many	TRBV2	TRBJ2-7	TRBD2
TGTGCCTGGAGTAACTCACAGGGCCTGCAAGAGACCCAGTACTTC	CAWSNSQGLQETQYF	many	TRBV30	TRBJ2-5	.
TGTGCCAGCAGACCCGGACTAGCGGGATCCGGGGAGCTGTTTTTT	CASRPGLAGSGELFF	many	TRBV28	TRBJ2-2	TRBD2
TGTGCCATCAGGGGTAGCGGGCACACCTACGAGCAGTACTTC	CAIRGSGHTYEQYF	many	TRBV10-3	TRBJ2-7	TRBD2
TGTGCCAGCAAATTTAGCGGATATAATGAGCAGTTCTTC	CASKFSGYNEQFF	many	TRBV2	TRBJ2-1	.
TGTGCCAGCAGTGTCCTCGTAGGAGGGTACGAGCAGTACTTC	CASSVLVGGYEQYF	many	TRBV28	TRBJ2-7	.
TGCAGTGCCCTGATCCTCGCGGGTGAGCAGTTCTTC	CSALILAGEQFF	many	TRBV20-1	TRBJ2-1	.
TGTGCCAGCAGTCCCCTCTTGGGCACCTCCGTCGGGGAGCTGTTTTTT	CASSPLLGTSVGELFF	many	TRBV12-3/TRBV12-4	TRBJ2-2	.